This T cell receptor (beta chain) was sequenced for a study of T cells in localized non-small cell lung cancer. With respect to this clone: As yet, its antigen is unknown.

The CDR3 runs 13 residues. Deletions cut 5 bases from V and 8 bases from J, with 15 bases between. CDR1 SEHNR and CDR2 FQNEAQ come from the germline V gene (reference sequence). Study-level points and caveats: Out of the top 100 tumor clones, a median around 57 were seen in adjacent lung.

Sequenced by immunoSEQ multiplex PCR; TCRdb stores in-frame clones only, minus some. The table records around 20,000 clones, 91% of them present only once. This rearrangement joins TRBV7-9 to TRBJ1-2; D perhaps matches TRBD1 (6 bases). The clonotype was recovered from a woman aged 40-75 years with stage I lung adenocarcinoma. Sample: peripheral blood, taken before any cancer treatment. Here the CDR3 DNA reads TGTGCCAGCAGCGTACAGGGAGTCTGGGGCTACACCTTC. Translated, it gives CASSVQGVWGYTF.